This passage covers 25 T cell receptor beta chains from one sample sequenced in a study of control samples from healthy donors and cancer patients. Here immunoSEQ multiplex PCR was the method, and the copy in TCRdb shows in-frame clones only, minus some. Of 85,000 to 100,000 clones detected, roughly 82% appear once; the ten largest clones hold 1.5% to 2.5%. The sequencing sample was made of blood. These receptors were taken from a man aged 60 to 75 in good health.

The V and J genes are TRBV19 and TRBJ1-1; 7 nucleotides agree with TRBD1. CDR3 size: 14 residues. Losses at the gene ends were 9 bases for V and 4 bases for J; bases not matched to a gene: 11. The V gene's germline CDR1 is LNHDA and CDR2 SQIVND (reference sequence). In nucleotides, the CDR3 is TGTGCCAGCAAACAGAAGGACAGGAGCACTGAAGCTTTCTTT. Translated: CASKQKDRSTEAFF.

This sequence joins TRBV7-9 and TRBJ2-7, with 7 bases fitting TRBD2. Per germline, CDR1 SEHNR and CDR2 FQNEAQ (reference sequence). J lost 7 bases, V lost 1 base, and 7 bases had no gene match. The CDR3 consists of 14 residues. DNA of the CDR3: TGTGCCAGCAGCTTAGTCTCCAGCGGGGCAGAGCAGTACTTC. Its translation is CASSLVSSGAEQYF.

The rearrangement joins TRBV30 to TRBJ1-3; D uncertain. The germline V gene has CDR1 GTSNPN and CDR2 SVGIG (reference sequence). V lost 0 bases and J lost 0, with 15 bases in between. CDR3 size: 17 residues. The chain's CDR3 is CAWSVRGNVHSGNTIYF. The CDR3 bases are TGTGCCTGGAGTGTACGAGGTAACGTCCACTCTGGAAACACCATATATTTT.

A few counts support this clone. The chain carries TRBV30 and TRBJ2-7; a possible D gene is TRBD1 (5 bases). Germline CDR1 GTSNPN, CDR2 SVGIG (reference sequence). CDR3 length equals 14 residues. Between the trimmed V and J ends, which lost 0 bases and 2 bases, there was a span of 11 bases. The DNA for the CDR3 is TGTGCCTGGAGTGTACTTGGACACACCTACGAGCAGTACTTC. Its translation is CAWSVLGHTYEQYF. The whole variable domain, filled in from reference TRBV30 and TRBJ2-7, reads SQTIHQWPATLVQPVGSPLSLECTVEGTSNPNLYWYRQAAGRGLQLLFYSVGIGQISSEVPQNLSASRPQDRQFILSSKKLLLSDSGFYLCAWSVLGHTYEQYFGPGTRLTVT.

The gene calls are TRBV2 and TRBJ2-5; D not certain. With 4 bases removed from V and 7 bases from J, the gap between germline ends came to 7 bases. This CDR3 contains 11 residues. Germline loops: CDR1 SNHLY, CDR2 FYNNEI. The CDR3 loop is CASSAPGTQYF. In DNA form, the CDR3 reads TGTGCCAGCAGTGCGCCTGGGACCCAGTACTTC.

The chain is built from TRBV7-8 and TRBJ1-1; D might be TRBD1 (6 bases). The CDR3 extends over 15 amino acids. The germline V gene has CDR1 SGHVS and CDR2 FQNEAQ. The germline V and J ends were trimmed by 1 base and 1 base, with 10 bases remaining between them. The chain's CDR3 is CASSLGRGQNTEAFF. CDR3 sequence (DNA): TGTGCCAGCAGCTTAGGGAGGGGACAGAACACTGAAGCTTTCTTT. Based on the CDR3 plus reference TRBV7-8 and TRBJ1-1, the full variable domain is GAGVSQSPRYKVAKRGQDVALRCDPISGHVSLFWYQQALGQGPEFLTYFQNEAQLDKSGLPSDRFFAERPEGSVSTLKIQRTQQEDSAVYLCASSLGRGQNTEAFFGQGTRLTVV.

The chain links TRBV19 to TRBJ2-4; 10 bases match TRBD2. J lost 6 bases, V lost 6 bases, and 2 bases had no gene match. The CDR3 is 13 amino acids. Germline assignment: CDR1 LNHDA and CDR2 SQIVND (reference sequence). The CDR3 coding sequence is TGTGCCAGTAGCGCTAGCGGGGGAAACATTCAGTACTTC. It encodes CASSASGGNIQYF.

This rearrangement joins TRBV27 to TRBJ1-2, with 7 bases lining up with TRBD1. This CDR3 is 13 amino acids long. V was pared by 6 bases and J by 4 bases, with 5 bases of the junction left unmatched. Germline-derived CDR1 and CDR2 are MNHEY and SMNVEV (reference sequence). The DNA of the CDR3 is TGTGCCAGCAGCCCGGGACAGACCTATGGCTACACCTTC. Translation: CASSPGQTYGYTF.

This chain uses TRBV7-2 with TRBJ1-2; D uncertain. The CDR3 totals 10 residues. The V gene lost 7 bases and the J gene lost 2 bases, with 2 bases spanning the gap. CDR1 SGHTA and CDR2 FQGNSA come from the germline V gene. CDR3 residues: CASKNYGYTF. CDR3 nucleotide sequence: TGTGCCAGCAAGAACTATGGCTACACCTTC.

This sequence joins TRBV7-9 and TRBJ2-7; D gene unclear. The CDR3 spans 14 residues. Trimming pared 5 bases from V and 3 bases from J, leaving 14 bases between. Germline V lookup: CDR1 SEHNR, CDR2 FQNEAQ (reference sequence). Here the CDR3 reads CASSDPGLYYEQYF. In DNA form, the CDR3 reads TGTGCCAGCAGCGACCCCGGGTTATACTACGAGCAGTACTTC.

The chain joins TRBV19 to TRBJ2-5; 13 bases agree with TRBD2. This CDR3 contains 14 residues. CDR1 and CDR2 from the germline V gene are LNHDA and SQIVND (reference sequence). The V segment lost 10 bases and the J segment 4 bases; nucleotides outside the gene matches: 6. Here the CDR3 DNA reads TGTGCCACCAGACTAGCGGGGGGAGGAGAGACCCAGTACTTC. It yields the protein CATRLAGGGETQYF. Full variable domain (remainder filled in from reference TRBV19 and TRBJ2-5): DGGITQSPKYLFRKEGQNVTLSCEQNLNHDAMYWYRQDPGQGLRLIYYSQIVNDFQKGDIAEGYSVSREKKESFPLTVTSAQKNPTAFYLCATRLAGGGETQYFGPGTRLLVL.

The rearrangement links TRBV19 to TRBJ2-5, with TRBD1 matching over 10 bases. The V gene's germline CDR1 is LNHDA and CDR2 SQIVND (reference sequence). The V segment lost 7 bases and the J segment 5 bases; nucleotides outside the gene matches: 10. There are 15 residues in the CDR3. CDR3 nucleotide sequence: TGTGCCAGTACCAAGACAGGGGGCGAGGGGGAGACCCAGTACTTC. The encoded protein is CASTKTGGEGETQYF.

The CDR3 nucleotides read TGTGCCAGCAGTGATAGGAGCTCCTACAATGAGCAGTTCTTC. The encoded protein is CASSDRSSYNEQFF. J is TRBJ2-1 and V is TRBV6-4; D remains unclear. Germline V gives CDR1 MRHNA, CDR2 SNTAGT. This CDR3 has 14 residues. Trimming left V 3 bases short and J 0 bases short, with 6 bases between.

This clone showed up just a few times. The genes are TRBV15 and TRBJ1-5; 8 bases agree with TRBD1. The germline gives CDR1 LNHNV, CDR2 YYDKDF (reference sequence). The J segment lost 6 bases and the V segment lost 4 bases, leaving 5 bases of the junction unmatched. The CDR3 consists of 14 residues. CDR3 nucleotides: TGTGCCACCAGCACCGGACAGGGAGGTCAGCCCCAGCATTTT. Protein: CATSTGQGGQPQHF.

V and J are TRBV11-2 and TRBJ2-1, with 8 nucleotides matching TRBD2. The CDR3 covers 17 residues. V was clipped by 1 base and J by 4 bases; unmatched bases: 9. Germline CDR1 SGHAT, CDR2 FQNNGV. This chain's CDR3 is CASSLVVSGGKYNEQFF. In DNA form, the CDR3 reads TGTGCCAGCAGCTTAGTGGTATCGGGGGGGAAATACAATGAGCAGTTCTTC.

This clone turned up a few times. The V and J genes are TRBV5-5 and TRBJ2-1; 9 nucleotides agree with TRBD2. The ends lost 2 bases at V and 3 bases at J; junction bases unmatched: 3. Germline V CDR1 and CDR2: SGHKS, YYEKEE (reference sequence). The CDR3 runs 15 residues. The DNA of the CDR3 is TGTGCCAGCAGCTTAAGACTAGCGGACTACAATGAGCAGTTCTTC. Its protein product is CASSLRLADYNEQFF. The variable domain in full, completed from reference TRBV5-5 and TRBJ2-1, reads DAGVTQSPTHLIKTRGQQVTLRCSPISGHKSVSWYQQVLGQGPQFIFQYYEKEERGRGNFPDRFSARQFPNYSSELNVNALLLGDSALYLCASSLRLADYNEQFFGPGTRLTVL.

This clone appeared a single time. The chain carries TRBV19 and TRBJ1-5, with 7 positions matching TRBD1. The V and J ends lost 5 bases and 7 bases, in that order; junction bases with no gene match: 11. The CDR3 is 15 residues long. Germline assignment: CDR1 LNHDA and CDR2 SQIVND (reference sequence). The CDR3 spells CASSPRQGRLQPQHF. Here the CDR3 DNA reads TGTGCCAGTAGTCCCCGACAGGGCAGGTTGCAGCCCCAGCATTTT.

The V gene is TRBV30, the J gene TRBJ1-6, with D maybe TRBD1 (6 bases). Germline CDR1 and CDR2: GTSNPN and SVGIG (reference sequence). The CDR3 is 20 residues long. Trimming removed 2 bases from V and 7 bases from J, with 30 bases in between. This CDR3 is CAWSRERGIGSGLSNSPLHF. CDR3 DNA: TGTGCCTGGAGTCGTGAGAGGGGGATTGGGTCAGGATTGTCAAATTCACCCCTCCACTTT.

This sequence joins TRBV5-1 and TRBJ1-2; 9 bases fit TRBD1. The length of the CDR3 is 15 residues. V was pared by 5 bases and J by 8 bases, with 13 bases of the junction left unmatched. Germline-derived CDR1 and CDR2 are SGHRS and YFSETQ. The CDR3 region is CASSETGGNLYGYTF. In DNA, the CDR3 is TGCGCCAGCAGTGAAACAGGGGGCAATTTATACGGCTACACCTTC. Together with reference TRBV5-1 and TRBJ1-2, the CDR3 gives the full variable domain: KAGVTQTPRYLIKTRGQQVTLSCSPISGHRSVSWYQQTPGQGLQFLFEYFSETQRNKGNFPGRFSGRQFSNSRSEMNVSTLELGDSALYLCASSETGGNLYGYTFGSGTRLTVV.

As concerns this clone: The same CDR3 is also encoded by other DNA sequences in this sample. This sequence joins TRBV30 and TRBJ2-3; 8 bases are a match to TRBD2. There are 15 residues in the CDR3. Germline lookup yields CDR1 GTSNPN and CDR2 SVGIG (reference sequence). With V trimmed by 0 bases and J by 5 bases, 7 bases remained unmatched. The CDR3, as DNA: TGTGCCTGGAGTGTAAGCGGGGGATTAGGAGATACGCAGTATTTT. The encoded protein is CAWSVSGGLGDTQYF.

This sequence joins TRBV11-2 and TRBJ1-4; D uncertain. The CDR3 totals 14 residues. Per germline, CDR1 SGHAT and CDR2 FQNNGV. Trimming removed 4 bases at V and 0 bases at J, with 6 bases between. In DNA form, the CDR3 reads TGTGCCAGCAGCTCAGCTGCAACTAATGAAAAACTGTTTTTT. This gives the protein CASSSAATNEKLFF.

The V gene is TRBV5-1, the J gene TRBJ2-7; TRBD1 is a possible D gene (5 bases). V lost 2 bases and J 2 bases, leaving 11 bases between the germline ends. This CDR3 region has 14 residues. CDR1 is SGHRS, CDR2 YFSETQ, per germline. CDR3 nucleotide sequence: TGCGCCAGCAGCTTACAGGCTGATACCTACGAGCAGTACTTC. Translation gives CASSLQADTYEQYF.

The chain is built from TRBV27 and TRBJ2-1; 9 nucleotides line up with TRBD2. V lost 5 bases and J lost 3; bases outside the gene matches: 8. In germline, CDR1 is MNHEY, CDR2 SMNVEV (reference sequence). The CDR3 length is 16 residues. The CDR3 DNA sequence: TGTGCCAGCAGTCCGAAGTTAGCGGGAGTCTACAATGAGCAGTTCTTC. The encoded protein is CASSPKLAGVYNEQFF.

The CDR3 DNA follows: TGCGCCAGCAGCCCGGGACAGGGGGCGGGATCACCCCTCCACTTT. This sequence encodes CASSPGQGAGSPLHF. The gene calls are TRBV5-1 and TRBJ1-6, with TRBD1 identical over 12 bases. V lost 4 bases to trimming and J lost 10 bases; unmatched junction nucleotides: 6. Germline V gene lookup returns CDR1 SGHRS and CDR2 YFSETQ. This CDR3 spans 15 amino acids. The whole variable domain, filled in from reference TRBV5-1 and TRBJ1-6, reads KAGVTQTPRYLIKTRGQQVTLSCSPISGHRSVSWYQQTPGQGLQFLFEYFSETQRNKGNFPGRFSGRQFSNSRSEMNVSTLELGDSALYLCASSPGQGAGSPLHFGNGTRLTVT.

DNA for the CDR3: TGCAGCGTCTGGGTTGGCAGGCAGTACTTC. Amino acid sequence: CSVWVGRQYF. This chain links TRBV29-1 with TRBJ2-7; D remains ambiguous. Trimming removed 6 bases from V and 9 bases from J, with 12 bases in between. The CDR3 extends over 10 amino acids. Germline assignment: CDR1 SQVTM and CDR2 ANQGSEA.